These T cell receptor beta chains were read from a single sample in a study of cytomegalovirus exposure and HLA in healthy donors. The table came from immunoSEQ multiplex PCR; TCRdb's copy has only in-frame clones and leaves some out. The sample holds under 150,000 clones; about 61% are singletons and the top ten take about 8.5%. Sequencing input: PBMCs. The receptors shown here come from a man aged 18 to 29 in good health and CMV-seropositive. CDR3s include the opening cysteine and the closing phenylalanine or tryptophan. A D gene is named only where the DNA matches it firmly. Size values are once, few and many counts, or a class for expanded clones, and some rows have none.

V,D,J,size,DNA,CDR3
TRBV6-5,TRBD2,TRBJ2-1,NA,TGTGCCAGCAGTTACGAAGCGGGGGACTACAATGAGCAGTTCTTC,CASSYEAGDYNEQFF
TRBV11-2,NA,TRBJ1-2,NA,TGTGCCAGCAGCTTAGGTGGGGCGGATGGCTACACCTTC,CASSLGGADGYTF
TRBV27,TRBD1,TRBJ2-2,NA,TGTGCCAGCAGCATCCTCACAGGGGGAGGGGAGCTGTTTTTT,CASSILTGGGELFF
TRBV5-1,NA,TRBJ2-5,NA,TGCGCCAGCAGCTTGCAGGGGTTCGGGGAGACCCAGTACTTC,CASSLQGFGETQYF
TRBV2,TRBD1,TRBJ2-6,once,TGTGCCAGCGCCCACAGGGGCCTCGACTCTGGGGCCAACGTCCTGACTTTC,CASAHRGLDSGANVLTF
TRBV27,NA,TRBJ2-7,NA,TGTGCCAGCAGTTTCAGGGGGGTTGGCTACGAGCAGTACTTC,CASSFRGVGYEQYF
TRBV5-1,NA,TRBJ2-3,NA,TGCGCCAGCAGCTTGGGTCCCTCTAGCACAGATACGCAGTATTTT,CASSLGPSSTDTQYF
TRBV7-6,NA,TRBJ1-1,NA,TGTGCCAGCAGCTTAAGGGGCGAGAACACTGAAGCTTTCTTT,CASSLRGENTEAFF
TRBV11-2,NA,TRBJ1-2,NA,TGTGCCAGCAGCCCTAGCGCAGCAAACTATGGCTACACCTTC,CASSPSAANYGYTF
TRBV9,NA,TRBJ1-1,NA,TGTGCCAGCAGCCCTACTTTTGAGACGTCCCGGGGCACTGAAGCTTTCTTT,CASSPTFETSRGTEAFF
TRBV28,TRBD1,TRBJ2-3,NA,TGTGCCAGCAGTTCTGAAACAGGGGTTCCCACAGATACGCAGTATTTT,CASSSETGVPTDTQYF
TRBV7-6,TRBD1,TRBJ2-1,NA,TGTGCCAGCAGCTTGGACGGACAGGGGGCCTATGAGCAGTTCTTC,CASSLDGQGAYEQFF
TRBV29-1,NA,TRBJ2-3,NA,TGCAGCGTTGCCGGGTGGCGGGGCCCTAGCACAGATACGCAGTATTTT,CSVAGWRGPSTDTQYF
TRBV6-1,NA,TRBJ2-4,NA,TGTGCCAGCAGTTTGGGAGTCAAAAACATTCAGTACTTC,CASSLGVKNIQYF
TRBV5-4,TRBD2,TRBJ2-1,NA,TGTGCCAGCACAGGGACTAGCGGCTACAATGAGCAGTTCTTC,CASTGTSGYNEQFF
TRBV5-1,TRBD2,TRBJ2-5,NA,TGCGCCAGCAGGCGGACTAGCGGGGGGCAAGAGACCCAGTACTTC,CASRRTSGGQETQYF
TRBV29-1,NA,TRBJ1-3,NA,TGCAGCGTTTCTCCTTGGGAGGCTGGAAACACCATATATTTT,CSVSPWEAGNTIYF
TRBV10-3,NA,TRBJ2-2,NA,TGTGCCATCAGTGACACAGGGAACACCGGGGAGCTGTTTTTT,CAISDTGNTGELFF
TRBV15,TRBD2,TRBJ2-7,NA,TGTGCCACCAGCAGAGAGGCGAGTAGCGGGATCGGCGAGCAGTACTTC,CATSREASSGIGEQYF
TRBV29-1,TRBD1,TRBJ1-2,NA,TGCAGCGGAACCGGGACAGGGGGAAATGGCTACACCTTC,CSGTGTGGNGYTF
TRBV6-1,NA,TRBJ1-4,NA,TGTGCCAGCAGTGAATTTGGTCCTGGGCGAAAACTGTTTTTT,CASSEFGPGRKLFF
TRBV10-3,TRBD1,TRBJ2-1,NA,TGTGCCATCAGTGACCCACAGGGGGGAGTCAATGAGCAGTTCTTC,CAISDPQGGVNEQFF
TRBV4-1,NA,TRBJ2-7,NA,TGCGCCAGCAGCCAAATACGGGACATCTCCTACGAGCAGTACTTC,CASSQIRDISYEQYF
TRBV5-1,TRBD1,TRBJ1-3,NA,TGCGCCAGCAGCCCAGGAGACAGGGCCCGATCTGGAAACACCATATATTTT,CASSPGDRARSGNTIYF
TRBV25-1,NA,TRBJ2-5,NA,TGTGCCAGCAGCCAGGGGCAAGAGACCCAGTACTTC,CASSQGQETQYF
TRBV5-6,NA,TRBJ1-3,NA,TGTGCCAGCAGCTGGAGGGGCGCTGGAAACACCATATATTTT,CASSWRGAGNTIYF
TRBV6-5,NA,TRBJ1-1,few,TGTGCCACCTCCGAGCGGGGGCGGCTGAACACTGAAGCTTTCTTT,CATSERGRLNTEAFF
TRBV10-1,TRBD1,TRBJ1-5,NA,TGCGCCAGCAGTGAGTCGAAGGGGGCTTATCAGCCCCAGCATTTT,CASSESKGAYQPQHF
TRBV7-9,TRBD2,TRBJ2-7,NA,TGTGCCAGCAACTCGGGAGGGTGGGACGAGCAGTACTTC,CASNSGGWDEQYF
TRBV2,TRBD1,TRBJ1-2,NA,TGTGCCAGCAGCGTTGGACAGGTAGAGTACTATGGCTACACCTTC,CASSVGQVEYYGYTF
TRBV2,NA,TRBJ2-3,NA,TGTGCCAGCAGTGAAAGGGCAGGGTTTCAAGCTAGGGATACGCAGTATTTT,CASSERAGFQARDTQYF
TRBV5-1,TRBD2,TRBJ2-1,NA,TGCGCCAGCAGCCCTAGCGGGGGGGCCCATGAGCAGTTCTTC,CASSPSGGAHEQFF
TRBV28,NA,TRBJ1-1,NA,TGTGCCAGCAGTTTAAGGGGGGGAATACAAGCTTTCTTT,CASSLRGGIQAFF
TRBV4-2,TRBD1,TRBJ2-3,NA,TGTGCCAGCAGCCCCCGAGACAGGGGGGGATTCACAGATACGCAGTATTTT,CASSPRDRGGFTDTQYF
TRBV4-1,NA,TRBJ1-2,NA,TGCGCCAGCAGCCAAAGGAGTATGGGTCAGTATGGCTACACCTTC,CASSQRSMGQYGYTF
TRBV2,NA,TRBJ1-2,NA,TGTGCCAGTCACTACTCCCTCCTCGGGAGGGATGGCTACACCTTC,CASHYSLLGRDGYTF